This is a list of T cell receptor beta chains from one sample in a study of OX40 agonist ivuxolimab in advanced cancers. The repertoire was sequenced with immunoSEQ multiplex PCR; TCRdb's copy has only in-frame clones and lacks some. The data hold tens of thousands of clones, with about 89% observed a single time. The starting material was CD4+ or CD8+ T cells sorted from blood, obtained in a trial of the OX40 agonist ivuxolimab. The receptor set was obtained from an adult with an advanced solid tumor such as melanoma, head and neck, liver or kidney cancer. Both conserved end residues are part of each CDR3. A D gene is named only where the DNA matches it firmly. The size entry is marked missing in some rows and otherwise reads once, few, many or a size class.

j_gene: TRBJ2-7
v_gene: TRBV10-3
d_gene: TRBD2
abundance: -
CDR3nt: TGTGCCATCGGCCGGCGGGAGGGGAACGAGCAGTACTTC
CDR3aa: CAIGRREGNEQYF

j_gene: TRBJ2-3
v_gene: TRBV6-5
d_gene: -
abundance: -
CDR3nt: TGTGCCAGCAGTTCACGGCGAGATACGCAGTATTTT
CDR3aa: CASSSRRDTQYF

j_gene: TRBJ1-1
v_gene: TRBV15
d_gene: TRBD1
abundance: -
CDR3nt: TGTGCCACCAGCTCAGGGGGCGATAACACTGAAGCTTTCTTT
CDR3aa: CATSSGGDNTEAFF

j_gene: TRBJ2-5
v_gene: TRBV10-2
d_gene: TRBD1
abundance: -
CDR3nt: TGCGCCAGCGCGGACAGGGGGCCGCAAGAGACCCAGTACTTC
CDR3aa: CASADRGPQETQYF

j_gene: TRBJ2-1
v_gene: TRBV5-6
d_gene: TRBD1
abundance: -
CDR3nt: TGTGCCAGCAGCTTGGTCGGACAGGGGGTGGACAATGAGCAGTTCTTC
CDR3aa: CASSLVGQGVDNEQFF

j_gene: TRBJ1-1
v_gene: TRBV30
d_gene: -
abundance: -
CDR3nt: TGTGCCTGGAAGTTTAGAACCCTGGGCACTGAAGCTTTCTTT
CDR3aa: CAWKFRTLGTEAFF

j_gene: TRBJ2-4
v_gene: TRBV12-2
d_gene: -
abundance: -
CDR3nt: TGTGCAAGTCGATTTCCTTGCCGGGCCAAAAACATTCAGTACTTC
CDR3aa: CASRFPCRAKNIQYF

j_gene: TRBJ2-1
v_gene: TRBV6-5
d_gene: -
abundance: -
CDR3nt: TGTGCCAGTAGGACCGTCTACAATGAGCAGTTCTTC
CDR3aa: CASRTVYNEQFF

j_gene: TRBJ2-7
v_gene: TRBV28
d_gene: TRBD2
abundance: -
CDR3nt: TGTGCCAGCAGTTCCCTAGCGGTTTCCTACGAGCAGTACTTC
CDR3aa: CASSSLAVSYEQYF

j_gene: TRBJ2-7
v_gene: TRBV6-6
d_gene: -
abundance: -
CDR3nt: TGTGCCAGCAGTTTGATCCGAAGGCCCTACGAGCAGTACTTC
CDR3aa: CASSLIRRPYEQYF

j_gene: TRBJ2-7
v_gene: TRBV27
d_gene: TRBD1
abundance: -
CDR3nt: TGTGCCAGCAGTTCCCCCGGACAGGGATTCGGGGAGCAGTACTTC
CDR3aa: CASSSPGQGFGEQYF

j_gene: TRBJ1-4
v_gene: TRBV11-2
d_gene: -
abundance: -
CDR3nt: TGTGCCAGCAGCTCTCAGGGCTCCCATAATGAAAAACTGTTTTTT
CDR3aa: CASSSQGSHNEKLFF

j_gene: TRBJ1-1
v_gene: TRBV10-3
d_gene: -
abundance: -
CDR3nt: TGTGCCATCAGTGAGGGTGGGTTCATGAACACTGAAGCTTTCTTT
CDR3aa: CAISEGGFMNTEAFF

j_gene: TRBJ2-7
v_gene: TRBV20-1
d_gene: -
abundance: once
CDR3nt: TGCAGTGTACAGTACTCCTACGAGCAGTACTTC
CDR3aa: CSVQYSYEQYF

j_gene: TRBJ2-5
v_gene: TRBV28
d_gene: TRBD1
abundance: -
CDR3nt: TGTGCCAGCAGCTCAGTCGCGGCGGCACAGGGGGAGACCCAGTACTTC
CDR3aa: CASSSVAAAQGETQYF

j_gene: TRBJ2-3
v_gene: TRBV5-4
d_gene: -
abundance: -
CDR3nt: TGTGCCAGCAGCCCCCGGGTCCAAAAAACAGATACGCAGTATTTT
CDR3aa: CASSPRVQKTDTQYF

j_gene: TRBJ2-7
v_gene: TRBV28
d_gene: -
abundance: -
CDR3nt: TGTGCCAGCAGTTTAGGACAGTTCCGGTACGAGCAGTACTTC
CDR3aa: CASSLGQFRYEQYF

j_gene: TRBJ2-6
v_gene: TRBV18
d_gene: -
abundance: -
CDR3nt: TGTGCCAGCTCACCGTACAGGGTGCGAGACTCTGGGGCCAACGTCCTGACTTTC
CDR3aa: CASSPYRVRDSGANVLTF

j_gene: TRBJ2-1
v_gene: TRBV20-1
d_gene: -
abundance: -
CDR3nt: TGCAGTGTTAAAAGGACGAATGAGCAGTTCTTC
CDR3aa: CSVKRTNEQFF

j_gene: TRBJ2-1
v_gene: TRBV11-3
d_gene: TRBD2
abundance: once
CDR3nt: TGTGCCAGCAGCTTAGGAAGCGGGAGGGCCAATGAGCAGTTCTTC
CDR3aa: CASSLGSGRANEQFF

j_gene: TRBJ2-3
v_gene: TRBV21-1
d_gene: -
abundance: -
CDR3nt: TGTGCCAGCTCTTGTCGGTGGGACTTACCCGTTCATACGCAGTATTTT
CDR3aa: CASSCRWDLPVHTQYF

j_gene: TRBJ2-3
v_gene: TRBV7-9
d_gene: TRBD2
abundance: -
CDR3nt: TGTGCCAGCAGCCCGACTAGCGGGGGGGCAGGAAATTCGCAGTATTTT
CDR3aa: CASSPTSGGAGNSQYF

j_gene: TRBJ1-3
v_gene: TRBV7-2
d_gene: -
abundance: few
CDR3nt: TGTGCCAGCAGCTTAGAAGCGGGGGGCTCAGGAAACACCATATATTTT
CDR3aa: CASSLEAGGSGNTIYF

j_gene: TRBJ2-1
v_gene: TRBV19
d_gene: TRBD1
abundance: -
CDR3nt: TGTGCCAGTAGTAAAAGGGGACAGGGATTCCGAGGAAGGGACAATGAGCAGTTCTTC
CDR3aa: CASSKRGQGFRGRDNEQFF

j_gene: TRBJ1-1
v_gene: TRBV28
d_gene: -
abundance: -
CDR3nt: TGTGCCAGCAGTTACGAGGGGAACACTGAAGCTTTCTTT
CDR3aa: CASSYEGNTEAFF

j_gene: TRBJ2-1
v_gene: TRBV5-1
d_gene: -
abundance: -
CDR3nt: TGCGCCAGCAGCATGTCCTACAATGAGCAGTTCTTC
CDR3aa: CASSMSYNEQFF

j_gene: TRBJ2-5
v_gene: TRBV4-2
d_gene: -
abundance: -
CDR3nt: TGTGCCAGCAGCCAAGATCCCCAGGGAGAAGAGACCCAGTACTTC
CDR3aa: CASSQDPQGEETQYF

j_gene: TRBJ2-5
v_gene: TRBV6-6
d_gene: -
abundance: -
CDR3nt: TGTGCCAGCAGTGCACTTAGGAGGTTTCAAGAGACCCAGTACTTC
CDR3aa: CASSALRRFQETQYF

j_gene: TRBJ2-3
v_gene: TRBV29-1
d_gene: TRBD2
abundance: -
CDR3nt: TGCAGCGTAAAACTAGCGGGAGGACCAGATACGCAGTATTTT
CDR3aa: CSVKLAGGPDTQYF

j_gene: TRBJ1-5
v_gene: TRBV6-5
d_gene: TRBD1
abundance: -
CDR3nt: TGTGCCAGCAGCCGGGACAGCCCCCTAGTGCCCCAGCATTTT
CDR3aa: CASSRDSPLVPQHF

j_gene: TRBJ2-7
v_gene: TRBV4-3
d_gene: -
abundance: few
CDR3nt: TGCGCCAGCAGCCAAGAGGGCGGTTACGAGCAGTACTTC
CDR3aa: CASSQEGGYEQYF

j_gene: TRBJ2-5
v_gene: TRBV5-8
d_gene: -
abundance: -
CDR3nt: TGTGCCAGCAGCTTGCAGGGACACAACCAAGAGACCCAGTACTTC
CDR3aa: CASSLQGHNQETQYF

j_gene: TRBJ1-1
v_gene: TRBV6-5
d_gene: -
abundance: -
CDR3nt: TGTGCCAGCAACCGAGAGTCCCCTGAAGCTTTCTTT
CDR3aa: CASNRESPEAFF

j_gene: TRBJ2-2
v_gene: TRBV9
d_gene: -
abundance: -
CDR3nt: TGTGCCAGCAGCGTAGCAGGGGCTGGAAGCACCGGGGAGCTGTTTTTT
CDR3aa: CASSVAGAGSTGELFF